These 13 T cell receptor beta chains came from one sample sequenced in a study of blood T cell repertoires in COVID-19. Sequenced by immunoSEQ multiplex PCR; TCRdb stores in-frame clones only, minus some. In the table there are under 350,000 clones, 80% to 90% of which are singletons. Sequenced: PBMCs or T cells enriched from blood (not recorded which). These receptor sequences come from a woman aged 40 to 50 with acute COVID-19.

This clone was observed once. The chain combines TRBV5-1 with TRBJ2-7; D ambiguous. The CDR3 has 13 residues. Germline V lookup: CDR1 SGHRS, CDR2 YFSETQ. Trimming took 0 bases from V and 4 from J, leaving 8 bases between them. The CDR3 loop reads CASSLAGVYEQYF. The DNA for the CDR3 is TGCGCCAGCAGCTTGGCCGGAGTATACGAGCAGTACTTC.

This clone has more than one count but fewer than ten. This CDR3 is CASSLILYQETQYF. The CDR3 nucleotides are TGTGCCAGCAGCTTAATTCTGTACCAAGAGACCCAGTACTTC. The V and J genes are TRBV7-2 and TRBJ2-5; D is uncertain. The V end lost 2 bases, the J end lost 0 bases, and 7 bases lay between the germline ends. Germline assignment: CDR1 SGHTA and CDR2 FQGNSA. This CDR3 has 14 residues.

The gene calls are TRBV4-3 and TRBJ1-2; D not resolved. Deletions cut 0 bases from V and 1 base from J, with 12 bases between. The CDR3 has 16 amino acids. Looked up from germline, CDR1 is LGHNA and CDR2 is YSLEER. The CDR3 here is CASSQDHGILNYGYTF. The CDR3 bases are TGCGCCAGCAGCCAAGACCACGGGATCCTTAACTATGGCTACACCTTC.

The chain combines TRBV28 with TRBJ2-1; 7 nucleotides align to TRBD2. V trimming: 5 bases; J trimming: 2 bases; junction bases outside the gene matches: 9. This CDR3 comprises 16 residues. CDR1 and CDR2 from the germline V gene are MDHEN and SYDVKM. The CDR3 bases are TGTGCCAGCAGTGTGACTAGCTTCCCTACCTACAATGAGCAGTTCTTC. It yields the protein CASSVTSFPTYNEQFF. The full variable domain, with the rest looked up from reference TRBV28 and TRBJ2-1, is DVKVTQSSRYLVKRTGEKVFLECVQDMDHENMFWYRQDPGLGLRLIYFSYDVKMKEKGDIPEGYSVSREKKERFSLILESASTNQTSMYLCASSVTSFPTYNEQFFGPGTRLTVL.

J is TRBJ2-1 and V is TRBV7-8; 7 bases map to TRBD2. The CDR3 length is 15 residues. CDR1 is SGHVS, CDR2 FQNEAQ, per germline. Trimming removed 1 base from V and 8 bases from J; junction bases left unmatched: 8. The CDR3 DNA sequence: TGTGCCAGCAGCTTAGAAGGGAGGGCCGCTGATGAGCAGTTCTTC. It specifies CASSLEGRAADEQFF.

V is TRBV4-1 and J is TRBJ1-5, with a weak D call TRBD1 (5 bases). V was trimmed by 4 bases and J by 4 bases, leaving 11 bases between them. The CDR3 contains 14 residues. Per germline, CDR1 MGHRA and CDR2 YSYEKL. CDR3 coding DNA: TGCGCCAGCAGCCTGGACACTAAGAATCAGCCCCAGCATTTT. Protein: CASSLDTKNQPQHF.

In its sample, this clone was seen once. The rearrangement links TRBV6-2 or TRBV6-3 to TRBJ2-1; 10 nucleotides align to TRBD1. The CDR3 has 15 residues. The V gene's germline CDR1 is MNHEY and CDR2 SVGEGT. V lost 1 base to trimming and J lost 8 bases; unmatched junction nucleotides: 5. CDR3 in DNA: TGTGCCAGCAGTTACTTGGACAGGGGGTTCTATGAGCAGTTCTTC. This sequence encodes CASSYLDRGFYEQFF.

V is TRBV19 and J is TRBJ2-7, with 11 bases identical to TRBD2. After removal of 8 bases from V and 6 bases from J, the junction contained 18 bases not matched to a gene. Per the germline V gene, CDR1 is LNHDA and CDR2 is SQIVND (reference sequence). The CDR3 extends over 17 amino acids. This CDR3 reads CASAILTSGSRRGEQYF. For the CDR3, the DNA is TGTGCCAGTGCTATTTTAACTAGCGGGAGTAGACGGGGCGAGCAGTACTTC.

This sequence joins TRBV28 and TRBJ2-3, with 12 bases that match TRBD2. In germline, CDR1 is MDHEN, CDR2 SYDVKM. The V and J ends lost 2 bases and 1 base, in that order; junction bases with no gene match: 10. CDR3 length: 19 amino acids. CDR3 nucleotide sequence: TGTGCCAGCAGTTTAACCCTCCTAGCGGGAGGGCCCGGCACAGATACGCAGTATTTT. Its translation is CASSLTLLAGGPGTDTQYF.

J is TRBJ1-3 and V is TRBV28; 7 nucleotides line up with TRBD1. The CDR3 totals 14 residues. V was pared by 7 bases and J by 3 bases, with 6 bases of the junction left unmatched. Germline CDR1 and CDR2: MDHEN and SYDVKM. The CDR3 loop is CASMWRGLGNTIYF. CDR3 coding DNA: TGTGCCAGCATGTGGAGGGGGCTTGGAAACACCATATATTTT.

A word on this clone: Other nucleotide sequences from this sample produce the same CDR3. This rearrangement joins TRBV12-3 or TRBV12-4 to TRBJ2-7; D not resolved. The CDR3 is 13 amino acids. V was cut by 3 bases and J by 3 bases, with 9 bases left in between. CDR3 nucleotide sequence: TGTGCCAGCAGTTTGGGCCAGATCTACGAGCAGTACTTC. As protein: CASSLGQIYEQYF.

The V call is TRBV16, the J call TRBJ2-5; 9 nucleotides match TRBD1. The CDR3 sequence is 16 residues long. V lost 2 bases to trimming and J lost 5 bases; unmatched junction nucleotides: 9. CDR1 and CDR2 (germline): KGHSY, FQNENV. The CDR3 nucleotides read TGTGCCAGCAGCCAAGGGACAGGGCCGGTGTGGGAGACCCAGTACTTC. It translates to CASSQGTGPVWETQYF.

This chain links TRBV5-6 with TRBJ1-1, with 12 nucleotides matching TRBD1. This CDR3 contains 17 residues. V trimming: 0 bases; J trimming: 6 bases; junction bases outside the gene matches: 9. Per the germline V gene, CDR1 is SGHDT and CDR2 is YYEEEE. CDR3 region: CASSLVQFGTGGSEAFF. CDR3 sequence (DNA): TGTGCCAGCAGCTTGGTCCAATTTGGGACAGGGGGCTCTGAAGCTTTCTTT. The full variable domain, in which reference TRBV5-6 and TRBJ1-1 provide the parts outside the CDR3, is DAGVTQSPTHLIKTRGQQVTLRCSPKSGHDTVSWYQQALGQGPQFIFQYYEEEERQRGNFPDRFSGHQFPNYSSELNVNALLLGDSALYLCASSLVQFGTGGSEAFFGQGTRLTVV.